These 27 T cell receptor beta chains were sequenced from one sample in a study of cytomegalovirus exposure and HLA in healthy donors. A multiplex PCR was run with 60 Vbeta primers and 13 Jbeta primers. Produced via immunoSEQ multiplex PCR; TCRdb's table is partial and in-frame only. The table lists roughly 60,000 clones, about 77% of them singletons. Material for sequencing was PBMCs. These receptors all stem from a woman aged 25 to 45 in good health and CMV-seronegative.

The V and J genes are TRBV28 and TRBJ1-5; 10 bases align to TRBD1. Losses at the gene ends were 6 bases for V and 2 bases for J; bases not matched to a gene: 4. CDR3 length equals 15 residues. Germline CDR1 and CDR2: MDHEN and SYDVKM. The CDR3 region is CASRDRGNGNQPQHF. The CDR3 DNA reads as TGTGCCAGCAGGGACAGGGGGAACGGCAATCAGCCCCAGCATTTT.

The rearrangement uses TRBV25-1 and TRBJ1-2; TRBD1 might be the D (6 bases). V was clipped by 2 bases and J by 10 bases, with 17 bases between them. This CDR3 comprises 14 residues. Germline V CDR1 and CDR2: MGHDK, SYGVNS. Here the CDR3 reads CASSEEGGSIDYTF. The CDR3 DNA follows: TGTGCCAGCAGTGAAGAAGGGGGTTCAATTGACTACACCTTC.

V is TRBV7-3 and J is TRBJ1-1; D is ambiguous. The CDR3 sequence is 17 residues long. V lost 5 bases and J lost 1, with 20 bases in between. Per the germline V gene, CDR1 is SGHTA and CDR2 is FQGTGA. CDR3 amino acids: CASSLPLVEYGNTEAFF. The CDR3 DNA sequence: TGTGCCAGCAGCCTACCCCTGGTTGAGTATGGGAACACTGAAGCTTTCTTT.

V is TRBV30 and J is TRBJ2-1; 8 bases line up with TRBD2. V trimming: 3 bases; J trimming: 4 bases; junction bases outside the gene matches: 5. From germline, CDR1 is GTSNPN and CDR2 SVGIG (reference sequence). This CDR3 region has 14 residues. CDR3 DNA sequence: TGTGCCTGGAGGGGACTAGTTGCGTACAATGAGCAGTTCTTC. Translating gives CAWRGLVAYNEQFF.

The chain joins TRBV5-6 to TRBJ1-4; D might be TRBD1 (5 bases). V was clipped by 3 bases and J by 2 bases, with 8 bases between them. The CDR3 runs 14 residues. Germline V gene lookup returns CDR1 SGHDT and CDR2 YYEEEE. This CDR3 is CASSSTATNEKLFF. The CDR3 region has the DNA TGTGCCAGCAGCTCGACAGCCACTAATGAAAAACTGTTTTTT.

The chain links TRBV7-9 to TRBJ2-7; possibly TRBD2 for D (5 bases). The CDR3 contains 14 residues. Germline V CDR1 and CDR2: SEHNR, FQNEAQ (reference sequence). V dropped 6 bases and J dropped 6 bases, with 18 bases sitting between them. As DNA, the CDR3 is TGTGCCAGCAGTTATGGGGTGCGGGCCAGCGAGCAGTACTTC. It translates to CASSYGVRASEQYF.

The chain combines TRBV11-2 with TRBJ2-5; 9 bases line up with TRBD1. Unmatched junction bases numbered 5, after V lost 4 bases and J lost 2 bases. The CDR3 runs 15 residues. Germline V CDR1 and CDR2: SGHAT, FQNNGV. The CDR3 sequence: CASSSLGQGQETQYF. CDR3 DNA sequence: TGTGCCAGCAGCTCGCTCGGACAGGGGCAAGAGACCCAGTACTTC.

The chain carries TRBV5-1 and TRBJ1-4, with TRBD1 matching 9 bases. Germline CDR1 is SGHRS and CDR2 is YFSETQ. V was pared by 4 bases and J by 3 bases, with 7 bases of the junction left unmatched. This CDR3 is built from 16 residues. Written as DNA, the CDR3 is TGCGCCAGCAGCGACGGACAGGGGTTTGCTAATGAAAAACTGTTTTTT. This sequence encodes CASSDGQGFANEKLFF.

The genes are TRBV6-5 and TRBJ2-1; 8 positions agree with TRBD2. Losses at the gene ends were 6 bases for V and 6 bases for J; bases not matched to a gene: 10. CDR1 and CDR2 (germline): MNHEY, SVGAGI. The CDR3 is 15 amino acids. CDR3 DNA sequence: TGTGCCAGCAGATCTCCCGGACTAGCCGTCAATGAGCAGTTCTTC. The encoded protein is CASRSPGLAVNEQFF.

Comments on this clone: Additional DNA sequences in this sample encode the identical CDR3. The chain links TRBV6-5 to TRBJ2-7; TRBD2 agrees at 8 bases. In germline, CDR1 is MNHEY, CDR2 SVGAGI. J was trimmed by 7 bases and V by 4 bases; bases with no gene match: 9. This CDR3 has 14 residues. CDR3 protein: CASSLAGGSKEQYV. The CDR3 DNA reads TGTGCCAGCAGTTTGGCGGGAGGAAGTAAAGAGCAGTACGTC.

The chain links TRBV4-1 to TRBJ2-3, with 7 nucleotides matching TRBD1. V shed 5 bases and J 0 bases; nucleotides not matched to a gene: 5. The CDR3 extends over 15 amino acids. The germline CDR1 and CDR2 sequences are MGHRA and YSYEKL. The CDR3 coding sequence is TGCGCCAGCAGCTCCGACAGGGCTAGCACAGATACGCAGTATTTT. Translated: CASSSDRASTDTQYF.

The chain recombines TRBV28 with TRBJ2-7, with TRBD1 identical over 10 bases. V trimming: 4 bases; J trimming: 1 base; junction bases outside the gene matches: 1. Germline CDR1 reads MDHEN; CDR2 reads SYDVKM. The CDR3 length is 14 residues. The CDR3 DNA reads TGTGCCAGCAGTTCGGGACAGGGGTCCTACGAGCAGTACTTC. Its translation: CASSSGQGSYEQYF.

The V call is TRBV13, the J call TRBJ2-1; TRBD2 agrees at 10 bases. The CDR3 spans 20 residues. V lost 5 bases, J lost 4 bases, and 20 bases stayed unmatched. Per germline, CDR1 PRHDT and CDR2 FYEKMQ (reference sequence). The CDR3 loop reads CASSLTGLANLVGTYNEQFF. CDR3 in DNA: TGTGCCAGCAGCCTGACGGGACTAGCGAATTTGGTTGGGACATACAATGAGCAGTTCTTC.

The CDR3: CASSLRTGVREETQYF. The CDR3 DNA reads TGTGCCAGCAGCTTGAGGACAGGGGTGCGGGAAGAGACCCAGTACTTC. The chain carries TRBV5-8 and TRBJ2-5; 9 positions agree with TRBD1. J gave up 3 bases and V 1 base, and 7 bases lay outside the gene matches. Germline V gene lookup returns CDR1 SGHTS and CDR2 YDEGEE. This CDR3 has 16 residues.

CDR3 amino acids: CASSSLTSLYREETDTQYF. The DNA for the CDR3 is TGTGCCAGCAGTTCCTTAACTTCCCTCTACCGGGAGGAGACAGATACGCAGTATTTT. This sequence joins TRBV27 and TRBJ2-3, with 7 nucleotides matching TRBD2. The CDR3 consists of 19 residues. Germline V gene lookup returns CDR1 MNHEY and CDR2 SMNVEV (reference sequence). J gave up 3 bases and V 4 bases, and 19 bases lay outside the gene matches.

The chain has TRBV5-5 and TRBJ2-5; a possible D gene is TRBD2 (7 bases). There are 15 residues in the CDR3. Per germline, CDR1 SGHKS and CDR2 YYEKEE (reference sequence). Trimming pared 4 bases from V and 5 bases from J, leaving 18 bases between. CDR3 sequence (DNA): TGTGCCAGCAGCCCGCTTGGGGGGGCAGGGGAGACCCAGTACTTC. Its translation: CASSPLGGAGETQYF.

This rearrangement joins TRBV15 to TRBJ2-7; TRBD2 might be the D (5 bases). Per the germline V gene, CDR1 is LNHNV and CDR2 is YYDKDF (reference sequence). Trimming left V 0 bases short and J 4 bases short, with 10 bases between. This CDR3 comprises 14 residues. CDR3 coding DNA: TGTGCCACCAGCAGAGAGATAGGAGGTTACGAGCAGTACGTC. Translating it yields CATSREIGGYEQYV.

The gene calls are TRBV7-2 and TRBJ2-4, with a possible D match to TRBD1 (7 bases). V was pared by 4 bases and J by 5 bases, with 12 bases between. Germline lookup yields CDR1 SGHTA and CDR2 FQGNSA. The CDR3 extends over 14 amino acids. The CDR3 loop reads CASSSRRGENIQYF. CDR3 sequence (DNA): TGTGCCAGCAGCTCGCGCAGGGGGGAAAACATTCAGTACTTC.

In this sample, this clone is medium-sized. Other nucleotide sequences from this sample produce the same CDR3. The gene calls are TRBV7-2 and TRBJ2-5, with 8 bases that match TRBD2. CDR3 length: 13 residues. Germline assignment: CDR1 SGHTA and CDR2 FQGNSA. V lost 3 bases to trimming and J lost 5 bases; unmatched junction nucleotides: 2. The CDR3 here is CASSFTGGETQYF. DNA of the CDR3: TGTGCCAGCAGCTTTACGGGGGGGGAGACCCAGTACTTC.

Of note for this clone: One end of the junction varies from germline; a read error may be responsible. The chain has TRBV25-1 and TRBJ2-1, with TRBD2 matching over 9 bases. From germline, CDR1 is MGHDK and CDR2 SYGVNS. This CDR3 comprises 15 residues. CDR3 loop: CASSEASGRYNKQFF. The CDR3 DNA sequence: TGTGCCAGCAGTGAGGCGAGCGGGAGGTACAATAAGCAGTTCTTC.

The chain employs TRBV7-2 and TRBJ2-1; tentatively, D is TRBD2 (6 bases). Germline CDR1 is SGHTA and CDR2 is FQGNSA. The CDR3 sequence is 19 residues long. With 5 bases removed from V and 10 bases from J, the gap between germline ends came to 33 bases. The CDR3, as DNA: TGTGCCAGCAGCGGAAGGACTACCCGCTCTGTTACAATGATAAAGGAGCAGTTCTTC. It translates to CASSGRTTRSVTMIKEQFF.

The chain combines TRBV4-3 with TRBJ2-1; the D is unclear. The V gene's germline CDR1 is LGHNA and CDR2 YSLEER. This CDR3 has 16 residues. Trimming removed 0 bases at V and 5 bases at J, with 14 bases between. The CDR3 region has the DNA TGCGCCAGCAGCCAAGATCTTTGGCGGAGAAACAATGAGCAGTTCTTC. Its translation: CASSQDLWRRNNEQFF.

The V gene is TRBV5-4, the J gene TRBJ2-5; 13 bases line up with TRBD2. Judging by the DNA end, TRBJ2-7 fits better; the J call may be wrong. CDR3 length: 16 amino acids. CDR1 and CDR2 from the germline V gene are SGHNT and YYREEE (reference sequence). This chain's CDR3 is CASTLGHGLAGDEQYF. In DNA form, the CDR3 reads TGTGCCAGCACCCTAGGGCATGGACTAGCGGGAGACGAGCAGTACTTC.

The V gene is TRBV29-1, the J gene TRBJ1-1; 8 nucleotides line up with TRBD1. V shed 5 bases, J shed 1 base, and the junction held 6 bases outside the gene matches. Looked up from germline, CDR1 is SQVTM and CDR2 is ANQGSEA. There are 14 residues in the CDR3. The CDR3 DNA reads TGCAGCGTTTCCGGGACAGGAACGAACACTGAAGCTTTCTTT. This translates into CSVSGTGTNTEAFF.

V usage is TRBV9 and J usage is TRBJ1-1; the D gene is possibly TRBD1 (5 bases). The CDR3 is made up of 15 amino acids. CDR1 and CDR2 from the germline V gene are SGDLS and YYNGEE. Trimming took 0 bases from V and 5 from J, leaving 14 bases between them. CDR3 DNA sequence: TGTGCCAGCAGCGTAGAGTGGGGCGGATATACTGAAGCTTTCTTT. Encoded protein: CASSVEWGGYTEAFF.

The rearrangement joins TRBV18 to TRBJ2-7; perhaps TRBD1 as D (6 bases). Trimming pared 3 bases from V and 6 bases from J, leaving 12 bases between. This CDR3 spans 13 amino acids. CDR1 is KGHSH, CDR2 LQKENI, per germline. The CDR3 loop is CASSPSTTGEQYV. The CDR3 DNA reads as TGTGCCAGCTCACCCTCGACGACAGGCGAGCAGTACGTC.

This clone was recorded once. The rearrangement joins TRBV4-1 to TRBJ2-6; D may be TRBD1 (6 bases). Trimming pared 0 bases from V and 0 bases from J, leaving 12 bases between. The CDR3 covers 18 residues. Germline values: CDR1 MGHRA, CDR2 YSYEKL. The CDR3 nucleotides are TGCGCCAGCAGCCAAGATCATCAGGGGTCCTCTGGGGCCAACGTCCTGACTTTC. Its protein is CASSQDHQGSSGANVLTF.